A single sample gave rise to the 10 T cell receptor beta chains below, sequenced in a study of shared clonotypes between healthy human individuals. Sequencing was performed with immunoSEQ multiplex PCR; in TCRdb, only in-frame clones are kept and a portion is missing. The table records about 490,000 clones, around 80% of them present only once. The source material was PBMCs. These receptors were collected from a woman aged 40-49 years in good health. Some clones in this sample may be carry-over from other donors' samples.

This clone was detected many times. J is TRBJ2-3 and V is TRBV4-3; 10 bases map to TRBD2. CDR1 LGHNA and CDR2 YSLEER come from the germline V gene. Trimming cost V 0 bases and J 7 bases; bases outside gene matches: 10. This CDR3 is built from 17 residues. The CDR3 DNA reads as TGCGCCAGCAGCCAAGATTGGGCTAGCGGGAGACTAAATACGCAGTATTTT. It is translated as CASSQDWASGRLNTQYF.

The chain carries TRBV5-6 and TRBJ1-3; 9 bases are shared with TRBD1. CDR3 size: 16 residues. Germline assignment: CDR1 SGHDT and CDR2 YYEEEE. With V trimmed by 5 bases and J by 1 base, 7 bases remained unmatched. The CDR3 DNA reads TGTGCCAGCAGTACGGCCGGGACAGGGTCTGGAAACACCATATATTTT. Translation gives CASSTAGTGSGNTIYF.

V gene TRBV11-2 combines with J gene TRBJ2-7; TRBD2 agrees at 11 bases. After removal of 3 bases from V and 3 bases from J, the junction contained 13 bases not matched to a gene. This CDR3 region has 18 residues. Germline V CDR1 and CDR2: SGHAT, FQNNGV. CDR3 DNA: TGTGCCAGCAGCTTTGGCCGTCCCCTTAGCGGGAGGGACTACGAGCAGTACTTC. Its translation: CASSFGRPLSGRDYEQYF.

The genes are TRBV6-6 and TRBJ1-5, with a possible D match to TRBD1 (5 bases). The V gene's germline CDR1 is MNHNY and CDR2 SVGAGI (reference sequence). The CDR3 runs to 13 residues. V was clipped by 10 bases and J by 4 bases, with 14 bases between them. CDR3 in DNA: TGTGCCACCGGACAACAGTTAAATCAGCCCCAGCATTTT. Amino acids: CATGQQLNQPQHF.

The sample holds one count of this clone. The chain employs TRBV7-3 and TRBJ2-1; 8 bases agree with TRBD2. Germline V lookup: CDR1 SGHTA, CDR2 FQGTGA. The junction had 5 bases not matched to a gene; V was cut back by 2 bases and J by 8 bases. The length of the CDR3 is 14 residues. The CDR3 protein is CASSLSGGLHEQFF. CDR3 DNA: TGTGCCAGCAGCTTATCGGGAGGGTTACATGAGCAGTTCTTC.

V usage is TRBV7-9 and J usage is TRBJ2-7, with 7 positions matching TRBD1. Germline CDR1 reads SEHNR; CDR2 reads FQNEAQ (reference sequence). The CDR3 runs 14 residues. J lost 9 bases, V lost 4 bases, and 12 bases had no gene match. CDR3 residues: CASSSDRDSLGQYF. In DNA form, the CDR3 reads TGTGCCAGCAGCTCAGACCGGGACAGCCTCGGGCAGTACTTC.

The CDR3 DNA reads TGCGCCAGCAGCCAAGATACAGGGTCTGGGGCCAACGTCCTGACTTTC. The encoded protein is CASSQDTGSGANVLTF. This chain links TRBV4-3 with TRBJ2-6, with D maybe TRBD1 (6 bases). Between the trimmed V and J ends, which lost 0 bases and 1 base, there was a span of 7 bases. The germline V gene has CDR1 LGHNA and CDR2 YSLEER. The CDR3 is 16 residues long.

The table lists this clone with many counts. The chain uses TRBV9 and TRBJ2-7, with a weak D call TRBD2 (6 bases). The length of the CDR3 is 17 residues. V dropped 0 bases and J dropped 3 bases, with 19 bases sitting between them. Germline V gene data show CDR1 as SGDLS and CDR2 as YYNGEE. The CDR3 spells CASSVGLGGAGYYEQYF. The CDR3 DNA reads TGTGCCAGCAGCGTAGGGCTAGGAGGGGCAGGGTACTACGAGCAGTACTTC.

Note on this clone: A much larger clone sits a single nucleotide away, making a read error possible. V usage is TRBV11-2 and J usage is TRBJ2-2; 13 bases map to TRBD2. In germline, CDR1 is SGHAT, CDR2 FQNNGV. The trim removed 5 bases at V and 5 bases at J, leaving 2 bases unmatched. The CDR3 runs 15 residues. CDR3 DNA: TGTGCCAGCAGCCCGGGACTAGCGGGAACCGGGGAGCTGTTTTTT. This sequence encodes CASSPGLAGTGELFF.

This sequence joins TRBV4-3 and TRBJ2-7, with TRBD2 identical over 15 bases. CDR3 length equals 17 residues. Germline V CDR1 and CDR2: LGHNA, YSLEER. The junction had 1 base not matched to a gene; V was cut back by 0 bases and J by 1 base. CDR3 in amino acids: CASSQEGLAGGSYEQYF. The CDR3, as DNA: TGCGCCAGCAGCCAAGAAGGACTAGCGGGAGGGTCCTACGAGCAGTACTTC.